The 10 T cell receptor beta chains given below trace back to one sample, sequenced in a study of shared clonotypes between healthy human individuals. The table came from immunoSEQ multiplex PCR; TCRdb's copy has only in-frame clones and leaves some out. This repertoire shows some 2,400,000 clones, approximately 94% found once; its top ten account for roughly 0.13%. The sample consisted of naive CD4+ T cells sorted from blood. The subset: CD45RA+ positively selected. The source of these receptors is a man in his late teens or twenties in good health.

This chain uses TRBV18 with TRBJ1-1; D uncertain. The CDR3 consists of 14 residues. The ends were cut back, 2 bases at V and 4 bases at J, with 11 bases in the middle. CDR1 is KGHSH, CDR2 LQKENI, per germline. In DNA form, the CDR3 reads TGTGCCAGCTCACCAGGGCTGGGAGGCACTGAAGCTTTCTTT. As protein: CASSPGLGGTEAFF. Full variable domain (missing parts from reference TRBV18 and TRBJ1-1): NAGVMQNPRHLVRRRGQEARLRCSPMKGHSHVYWYRQLPEEGLKFMVYLQKENIIDESGMPKERFSAEFPKEGPSILRIQQVVRGDSAAYFCASSPGLGGTEAFFGQGTRLTVV.

The gene calls are TRBV4-1 and TRBJ2-5, with 7 bases matching TRBD1. V lost 0 bases and J lost 5; bases outside the gene matches: 9. Germline CDR1 MGHRA, CDR2 YSYEKL. There are 16 residues in the CDR3. The CDR3 sequence is CASSQDLDRVPETQYF. The CDR3 nucleotides are TGCGCCAGCAGCCAAGACCTTGACAGGGTACCCGAGACCCAGTACTTC.

This sequence joins TRBV6-1 and TRBJ2-5; TRBD1 aligns across 8 bases. The CDR3 has 14 amino acids. Germline V lookup: CDR1 MNHNS, CDR2 SASEGT. V lost 1 base, J lost 3 bases, and 1 base stayed unmatched. CDR3 sequence (DNA): TGTGCCAGCAGTGAAGACAGGGGGAAAGAGACCCAGTACTTC. It specifies CASSEDRGKETQYF.

This rearrangement joins TRBV29-1 to TRBJ1-1; 8 nucleotides match TRBD1. CDR3 length equals 13 residues. V lost 6 bases, J lost 2 bases, and 5 bases stayed unmatched. The germline CDR1 and CDR2 sequences are SQVTM and ANQGSEA. Here the CDR3 reads CSVQGAFNTEAFF. Here the CDR3 DNA reads TGCAGCGTCCAGGGGGCATTCAACACTGAAGCTTTCTTT. The full variable domain, its missing parts supplied by reference TRBV29-1 and TRBJ1-1, is SAVISQKPSRDICQRGTSLTIQCQVDSQVTMMFWYRQQPGQSLTLIATANQGSEATYESGFVIDKFPISRPNLTFSTLTVSNMSPEDSSIYLCSVQGAFNTEAFFGQGTRLTVV.

Concerning this clone itself: The same CDR3 also results from other DNA sequences found in this sample. The V call is TRBV7-9, the J call TRBJ2-5; D may be TRBD1 (7 bases). Trimming took off 5 bases at V and 5 bases at J, with 15 bases between the two ends. The germline V gene has CDR1 SEHNR and CDR2 FQNEAQ (reference sequence). The CDR3 consists of 14 residues. CDR3 sequence reads: CASSLTGAGETQYF. CDR3 sequence (DNA): TGTGCCAGCAGCCTAACAGGGGCGGGGGAGACCCAGTACTTC.

This chain uses TRBV28 with TRBJ2-7, with 9 nucleotides matching TRBD2. From germline, CDR1 is MDHEN and CDR2 SYDVKM. The CDR3 consists of 15 residues. With V trimmed by 5 bases and J by 7 bases, 12 bases remained unmatched. The CDR3 nucleotides read TGTGCCAGCAGTCCCTTGGGACTAGCTTTATATGAGCAGTACTTC. Its translation: CASSPLGLALYEQYF.

The CDR3 sequence: CASRTGTGENQPQHF. As DNA, the CDR3 is TGTGCCAGCAGGACCGGGACAGGGGAGAATCAGCCCCAGCATTTT. The gene calls are TRBV6-1 and TRBJ1-5; 10 bases line up with TRBD1. V lost 6 bases, J lost 4 bases, and 6 bases stayed unmatched. CDR1 and CDR2 from the germline V gene are MNHNS and SASEGT. The CDR3 has 15 amino acids.

V usage is TRBV19 and J usage is TRBJ2-7; TRBD1 matches 12 bases. Germline V CDR1 and CDR2: LNHDA, SQIVND (reference sequence). This CDR3 is 14 amino acids long. V trimming: 9 bases; J trimming: 5 bases; junction bases outside the gene matches: 8. Here the CDR3 reads CASRRDRGQNEQYF. As DNA, the CDR3 is TGTGCCAGCAGAAGGGACAGGGGGCAAAACGAGCAGTACTTC.

This chain connects TRBV5-4 to TRBJ2-1, with D possibly matching TRBD1 (5 bases). V was clipped by 2 bases and J by 7 bases, with 16 bases between them. This CDR3 comprises 15 residues. Germline V gives CDR1 SGHNT, CDR2 YYREEE (reference sequence). CDR3 DNA sequence: TGTGCCAGCAGCTTAATGCTGGGGCCGGTGAATGAGCAGTTCTTC. This gives the protein CASSLMLGPVNEQFF. Based on the CDR3 plus reference TRBV5-4 and TRBJ2-1, the full variable domain is ETGVTQSPTHLIKTRGQQVTLRCSSQSGHNTVSWYQQALGQGPQFIFQYYREEENGRGNFPPRFSGLQFPNYSSELNVNALELDDSALYLCASSLMLGPVNEQFFGPGTRLTVL.

The rearrangement joins TRBV7-9 to TRBJ2-7; tentative D call: TRBD1 (5 bases). The CDR3 loop spans 13 amino acids. The germline V and J ends were trimmed by 1 base and 6 bases, with 10 bases remaining between them. Germline loops: CDR1 SEHNR, CDR2 FQNEAQ (reference sequence). CDR3 coding DNA: TGTGCCAGCAGCTTAGGGCAGGGAATCGAGCAGTACTTC. Translation: CASSLGQGIEQYF.